Reported below is one TCR beta chain. This entry belongs to a study of blood T cell repertoires in COVID-19. Study in general: T cells, B-cell-depleted T cells, or PBMCs supplied cDNA or gDNA.

Per the germline V gene, CDR1 is LGHNA and CDR2 is YSLEER. V lost 4 bases, J lost 4 bases, and 13 bases lay in between. CDR3 length equals 14 residues. Original handling: Amplifying reference gene primers gave estimates of nucleated cell counts. The protocol was immunoSEQ multiplex PCR, while the TCRdb copy is restricted to in-frame clones and leaves out a portion. For V, J and clone size, that table is used; D and trimming come from the DNA. The data contain roughly 200,000 clones, 75% to 85% of them singletons. The J gene is TRBJ1-1, the V gene TRBV4-3; D is ambiguous. This sequence originates from a woman aged 25-40 years with COVID-19, enrolled during active disease. The sequenced sample consisted of peripheral blood. The CDR3 bases are TGCGCCAGCAGCCTTAAATGGGCCCCCACTGAAGCTTTCTTT. As protein: CASSLKWAPTEAFF.